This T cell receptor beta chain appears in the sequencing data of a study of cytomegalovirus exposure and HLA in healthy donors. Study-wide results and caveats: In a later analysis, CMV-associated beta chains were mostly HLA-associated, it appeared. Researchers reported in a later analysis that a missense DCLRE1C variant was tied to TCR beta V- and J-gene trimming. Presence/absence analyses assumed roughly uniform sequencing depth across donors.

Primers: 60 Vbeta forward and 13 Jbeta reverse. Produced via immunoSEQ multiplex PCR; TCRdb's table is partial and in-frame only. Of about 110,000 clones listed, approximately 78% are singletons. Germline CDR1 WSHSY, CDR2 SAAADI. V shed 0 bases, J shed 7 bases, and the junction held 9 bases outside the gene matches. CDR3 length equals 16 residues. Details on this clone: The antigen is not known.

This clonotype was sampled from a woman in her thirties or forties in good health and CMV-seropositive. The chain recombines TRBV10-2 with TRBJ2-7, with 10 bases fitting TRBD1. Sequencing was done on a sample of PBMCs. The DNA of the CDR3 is TGCGCCAGCAGTGAGTCTAGTGGGACAGGGGCGGGAGAGCAGTACTTC. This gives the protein CASSESSGTGAGEQYF.